This TCR beta chain was sequenced for a study of CD8 T cells in Susac syndrome. Overall study results and limits: Clonal expansion involving Susac CD8+ cells peaked in TEMRA cells and active patients.

With random hexamers, about 0.5 to 1 ug RNA was reverse transcribed. The CDR3 of TCR beta was amplified by immunoSEQ multiplex PCR across 54 Vbeta and 13 Jbeta. TCRdb fed the immunoSEQ multiplex PCR reads into MiXCR, producing one record per CDR3 protein. The data show about 190,000 distinct CDR3 sequences, roughly 94% seen once. The germline V gene encodes CDR1 SEHNR and CDR2 FQNEAQ (reference sequence). The V gene lost 4 bases and the J gene lost 1 base, with 10 bases spanning the gap. This CDR3 comprises 14 residues. On this clonotype: No antigen is known for it.

Sequencing of TCR beta covered CD8+ and CD4+ T cells obtained from blood. The chain recombines TRBV7-9 with TRBJ2-5; D unclear. The clonotype originates from a human donor with Susac syndrome. The specimen sequenced was CD8+ T cells from PBMCs. The CDR3 nucleotides are TGTGCCAGCAGCTCTGGACGCCGCCAAGAGACCCAGTACTTC. Translation: CASSSGRRQETQYF.